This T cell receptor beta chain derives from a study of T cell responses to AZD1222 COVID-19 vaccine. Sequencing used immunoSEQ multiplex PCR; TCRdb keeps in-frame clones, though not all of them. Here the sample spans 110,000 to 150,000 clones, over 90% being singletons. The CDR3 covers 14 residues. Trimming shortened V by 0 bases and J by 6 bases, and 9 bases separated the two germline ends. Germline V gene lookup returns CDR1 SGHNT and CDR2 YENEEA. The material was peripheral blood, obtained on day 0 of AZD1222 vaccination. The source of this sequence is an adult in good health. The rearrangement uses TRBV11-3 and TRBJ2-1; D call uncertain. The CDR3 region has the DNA TGTGCCAGCAGCTTAGATCTAGTTAGCAATGAGCAGTTCTTC. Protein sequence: CASSLDLVSNEQFF. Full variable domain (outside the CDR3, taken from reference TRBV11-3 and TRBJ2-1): EAGVVQSPRYKIIEKKQPVAFWCNPISGHNTLYWYLQNLGQGPELLIRYENEEAVDDSQLPKDRFSAERLKGVDSTLKIQPAELGDSAVYLCASSLDLVSNEQFFGPGTRLTVL.